The 8 T cell receptor beta chains below were found in one sample sequenced in a study of identifying expanded T cells in peripheral blood. Libraries were prepared by immunoSEQ multiplex PCR; TCRdb keeps only in-frame clonotypes and omits some of them. The data contain around 60,000 clones, over 80% of them seen just once; the ten biggest clones take up about 19%. The specimen sequenced was blood. The source of these receptors is a person aged 18 to 75 in good health.

The V gene is TRBV2, the J gene TRBJ2-5; no clear D gene. The ends were cut back, 4 bases at V and 1 base at J, with 7 bases in the middle. This CDR3 is 13 amino acids long. The germline gives CDR1 SNHLY, CDR2 FYNNEI. The DNA of the CDR3 is TGTGCCAGCAGTGTCTGGGTCCAAGAGACCCAGTACTTC. Its translation: CASSVWVQETQYF.

This clone was picked up one time. The rearrangement joins TRBV14 to TRBJ2-7; either TRBD1 or TRBD2 may fit D (6 bases each). The germline CDR1 and CDR2 sequences are SGHDN and FVKESK. The CDR3 totals 15 residues. V lost 0 bases and J 5 bases, leaving 14 bases between the germline ends. The CDR3 DNA reads TGTGCCAGCAGCCAAGATCGGGGGCACTGGCACGAGCAGTACGTC. Protein sequence: CASSQDRGHWHEQYV.

The J gene is TRBJ1-5, the V gene TRBV28; possibly TRBD1 for D (6 bases). The CDR3 extends over 12 amino acids. The V end lost 8 bases, the J end lost 5 bases, and 10 bases lay between the germline ends. The germline CDR1 and CDR2 sequences are MDHEN and SYDVKM. The CDR3 DNA reads TGTGCCAGCCAACAGGGCCATCAGCCCCAGCATTTT. This sequence encodes CASQQGHQPQHF.

The rearrangement joins TRBV30 to TRBJ1-1; D unresolved. Germline values: CDR1 GTSNPN, CDR2 SVGIG (reference sequence). There are 14 residues in the CDR3. The V end was cut by 4 bases, the J end by 3 bases, with 15 bases between. CDR3 sequence reads: CAWTRTPDHTEAFF. CDR3 in DNA: TGTGCCTGGACCCGAACCCCAGATCACACTGAAGCTTTCTTT.

The chain is built from TRBV11-3 and TRBJ2-7; D is undetermined. The CDR3 is 13 residues long. The V and J ends lost 3 bases and 4 bases respectively, with 10 bases between them. CDR1 SGHNT and CDR2 YENEEA come from the germline V gene. The CDR3 DNA follows: TGTGCCAGCAGCTTTAGTTTCCCTTACGAGCAGTACTTC. It specifies CASSFSFPYEQYF.

The chain has TRBV7-8 and TRBJ2-3; D perhaps matches TRBD1 (5 bases). CDR3 length: 18 amino acids. The germline V gene has CDR1 SGHVS and CDR2 FQNEAQ. V lost 5 bases, J lost 0 bases, and 21 bases lay in between. CDR3 amino acids: CASSEAQGGAPSTDTQYF. CDR3 nucleotides: TGTGCCAGCAGCGAGGCCCAGGGTGGAGCCCCTAGCACAGATACGCAGTATTTT.

About this clone: At one end, the junction sequence differs from germline, possibly due to a read error. This chain joins TRBV7-2 and TRBJ2-7, with 13 positions matching TRBD2. The CDR3 is made up of 15 amino acids. Germline CDR1 reads SGHTA; CDR2 reads FQGNSA. CDR3 coding DNA: TGTGCCAGCAGCTCCCGGACTAGCGGGAGCGGAGAGCAGTACTTT. Translating it yields CASSSRTSGSGEQYF. The entire variable domain, with the rest obtained from reference TRBV7-2 and TRBJ2-7, is as follows: GAGVSQSPSNKVTEKGKDVELRCDPISGHTALYWYRQSLGQGLEFLIYFQGNSAPDKSGLPSDRFSAERTGGSVSTLTIQRTQQEDSAVYLCASSSRTSGSGEQYFGPGTRLTVT.

The chain combines TRBV29-1 with TRBJ2-1; the D gene is possibly TRBD2 (6 bases). This CDR3 contains 15 residues. Germline lookup yields CDR1 SQVTM and CDR2 ANQGSEA. V lost 6 bases, J lost 1 base, and 16 bases lay in between. The CDR3 nucleotides are TGCAGCGTAGACGGGACTCACAGATCCTACAATGAGCAGTTCTTC. It translates to CSVDGTHRSYNEQFF.